Detailed here is one TCR beta chain. The CDR3 runs to 17 residues. Germline V gives CDR1 MNHEY, CDR2 SMNVEV (reference sequence). V trimming: 6 bases; J trimming: 3 bases; junction bases outside the gene matches: 12. These data are taken from a study of blood T cell repertoires in COVID-19. Authors' methods: Amplified reference gene primers provided the basis for estimating nucleated cell counts. Sequenced by immunoSEQ multiplex PCR; TCRdb stores in-frame clones only, minus some. The DNA was the basis for D and trimming; V, J and clone size are from that table. The data hold about 120,000 clones, with 81% observed a single time.

The chain links TRBV27 to TRBJ2-1, with TRBD2 matching 9 bases. This receptor was obtained from a young man with COVID-19, enrolled during active disease. Sequenced: peripheral blood. CDR3 region: CASSRVLAGTNYNEQFF. Here the CDR3 DNA reads TGTGCCAGCAGCCGAGTTCTAGCGGGGACAAACTACAATGAGCAGTTCTTC.